Listed below are T cell receptor beta chains from one sample, sequenced in a study of T-cell memory formation after mild COVID-19. TCRdb passed the 5' RACE reads through MiXCR, listing each CDR3 protein once. The sample shows about 270,000 distinct CDR3 sequences, about a sixth of them seen only once. The sequenced sample was PBMCs or a T cell subset sorted from them (not recorded which). The receptor source for this set is a young man who had mild COVID-19 (a few samples of this study predate the infection). Cell type and time point are not known. CDR3s include the opening cysteine and the closing phenylalanine or tryptophan. Fields, in order: V gene, J gene, clone size, CDR3 length, D gene, CDR3 DNA, CDR3 protein. D genes are given only for firm matches. A row's size may be missing; if present it is once, few, many or a size class.

TRBV5-1	TRBJ2-5	-	14	-	TGCGCCAGCAGCCGACTGACGGGACCAGAGACCCAGTACTTC	CASSRLTGPETQYF
TRBV10-3	TRBJ1-3	few	16	-	TGTGCCATCAGTAAAGCCGGGGCAGCCTCTGGAAACACCATATATTTT	CAISKAGAASGNTIYF
TRBV9	TRBJ1-3	-	17	-	TGTGCCAGCAGCCCTCCGACAGAGTTCTACTCTGGAAACACCATATATTTT	CASSPPTEFYSGNTIYF
TRBV4-3	TRBJ2-5	few	14	-	TGCGCCAGCAGCCAAGGCGGGGCGATAGAGACCCAGTACTTC	CASSQGGAIETQYF
TRBV7-3	TRBJ2-2	-	15	-	TGTGCCAGCAGCCCCATGGCTACCAACACCGGGGAGCTGTTTTTT	CASSPMATNTGELFF
TRBV7-2	TRBJ1-3	once	16	TRBD1	TGTGCCAGCAGCTTAGTATTGCGACAGGGAGGAAACACCATATATTTT	CASSLVLRQGGNTIYF
TRBV20-1	TRBJ2-5	-	15	-	TGCAGTGCTAGTCTGAGGGAAAGAGCCCAAGAGACCCAGTACTTC	CSASLRERAQETQYF
TRBV28	TRBJ2-3	many	12	-	TGTGCCAGCAGTCTGACGCGAGATACGCAGTATTTT	CASSLTRDTQYF
TRBV5-1	TRBJ1-1	-	14	TRBD1	TGCGCCAGCAGCGTAGGACAGGGCAACACTGAAGCTTTCTTT	CASSVGQGNTEAFF
TRBV7-2	TRBJ1-1	-	12	-	TGTGCCAGCAGCTTAGTGCCGGGGGAAGCTTTCTTT	CASSLVPGEAFF
TRBV4-3	TRBJ2-3	few	16	-	TGCGCCAGCAGCCAAGAGGTCGGGGGTGTCACAGATACGCAGTATTTT	CASSQEVGGVTDTQYF
TRBV12-3/TRBV12-4	TRBJ2-7	-	14	TRBD2	TGTGCCAGCACCTGGGGAGGGACGGCCTACGAGCAGTACTTC	CASTWGGTAYEQYF
TRBV6-5	TRBJ1-6	-	16	TRBD1	TGTGCCAGCAGTTCCCCCTCGGGACAGGGGGTAACACCCCTCCACTTT	CASSSPSGQGVTPLHF
TRBV20-1	TRBJ2-1	few	14	TRBD2	TGCAGTGCTAGAGATTATCGGGGGGGCGATGAGCAGTTCTTC	CSARDYRGGDEQFF
TRBV10-3	TRBJ2-3	-	13	-	TGTGCCATCAAAAAGGGTGGCACAGATACGCAGTATTTT	CAIKKGGTDTQYF
TRBV4-1	TRBJ1-2	-	14	-	TGCGCCAGCAGCCAGCAGGGCCGAAAGTATGGCTACACCTTC	CASSQQGRKYGYTF
TRBV11-2	TRBJ2-1	many	17	-	TGTGCCAGCAGCTTGACTCCGGACGGGAGCTCCTACAATGAGCAGTTCTTC	CASSLTPDGSSYNEQFF
TRBV5-6	TRBJ1-1	-	17	-	TGTGCCAGCAGCTTCTCCCATGATGGGCGGGTGAACACTGAAGCTTTCTTT	CASSFSHDGRVNTEAFF
TRBV7-3	TRBJ2-2	few	16	-	TGTGCCAGCAGCTCCTTTTTAAGGGCGGGCACCGGGGAGCTGTTTTTT	CASSSFLRAGTGELFF
TRBV7-2	TRBJ1-2	-	14	-	TGTGCCAGCAGCCCGGGGACGTTCGTCTATGGCTACACCTTC	CASSPGTFVYGYTF
TRBV11-2	TRBJ2-2	few	17	-	TGTGCCAGCAGCTCCTTTACAGTATTCGTGAACACCGGGGAGCTGTTTTTT	CASSSFTVFVNTGELFF
TRBV6-5	TRBJ2-7	-	13	-	TGTGCCAGCAGTCGGACAGTCTCCTACGAGCAGTACTTC	CASSRTVSYEQYF